The next 5 T cell receptor beta chains were all read from a single sample in a study of OX40 agonist ivuxolimab in advanced cancers. Assay: immunoSEQ multiplex PCR; the TCRdb copy retains only in-frame clones and omits some. This repertoire shows about 29,000 clones, 82% found once; its top ten account for 20% to 25%. The sequences come from CD4+ or CD8+ T cells sorted from blood, collected in a trial of the OX40 agonist ivuxolimab. Receptors originate from an adult with an advanced solid tumor such as melanoma, head and neck, liver or kidney cancer.

This chain joins TRBV4-1 and TRBJ1-2; D gene ambiguous. This CDR3 has 14 amino acids. The V gene lost 1 base and the J gene lost 4 bases, with 10 bases spanning the gap. From germline, CDR1 is MGHRA and CDR2 YSYEKL. The CDR3 DNA reads as TGCGCCAGCAGCCAAGCTTCCGATCTCTATGGCTACACCTTC. Its protein product is CASSQASDLYGYTF.

This chain's CDR3 is CATSRDSGTGNEQFF. The CDR3 DNA sequence: TGTGCCACCAGCAGAGATTCTGGGACAGGCAATGAGCAGTTCTTC. This sequence joins TRBV15 and TRBJ2-1; TRBD1 matches at 8 bases. This CDR3 has 15 residues. Trimming took 0 bases from V and 6 from J; bases not matched to a gene: 4. Germline CDR1 LNHNV, CDR2 YYDKDF (reference sequence).

The rearrangement links TRBV7-2 to TRBJ2-1; no clear D. Trimming took off 0 bases at V and 5 bases at J, with 11 bases between the two ends. Germline loops: CDR1 SGHTA, CDR2 FQGNSA. CDR3 length equals 15 residues. The CDR3 is CASSLALWSHNEQFF. The CDR3 nucleotides read TGTGCCAGCAGCTTAGCGCTGTGGAGTCACAATGAGCAGTTCTTC.

The rearrangement uses TRBV27 and TRBJ1-4; D is uncertain. Germline CDR1 MNHEY, CDR2 SMNVEV (reference sequence). This CDR3 is built from 13 residues. The V gene lost 5 bases and the J gene lost 6 bases, with 10 bases spanning the gap. Here the CDR3 reads CASSDFSHEKLFF. The CDR3 nucleotides read TGTGCCAGCAGTGACTTTAGTCATGAAAAACTGTTTTTT.

The genes are TRBV27 and TRBJ2-3; D is possibly TRBD1 or TRBD2 (5 bases each). This CDR3 is built from 12 residues. Germline CDR1 and CDR2: MNHEY and SMNVEV (reference sequence). The germline V and J ends were trimmed by 6 bases and 10 bases, with 14 bases remaining between them. The CDR3 here is CASSGTPLAQYF. The CDR3 bases are TGTGCCAGCAGCGGGACGCCTTTGGCGCAGTATTTT.